Following are 18 T cell receptor beta chains from one sample sequenced in a study of T-cell memory formation after mild COVID-19. Each CDR3 protein is one row after TCRdb ran MiXCR on the 5' RACE reads. The sample holds about 340,000 distinct CDR3 sequences, 13% to 15% seen once. Sequenced: PBMCs or a T cell subset sorted from them (not recorded which). The receptors were sampled from a man younger than 35 who had mild COVID-19 (a few samples of this study predate the infection). Cell type and time point are not known.

This clonotype was counted many times. This chain links TRBV29-1 with TRBJ2-3; D remains unclear. The CDR3 extends over 13 amino acids. The germline V gene encodes CDR1 SQVTM and CDR2 ANQGSEA. Trimming took 6 bases from V and 0 from J, leaving 10 bases between them. The CDR3: CSVPLTSTDTQYF. DNA of the CDR3: TGCAGCGTCCCCTTGACTAGCACAGATACGCAGTATTTT.

In this sample, this clonotype turned up a few times. V and J are TRBV5-4 and TRBJ2-3; TRBD2 might be the D (5 bases). The CDR3 is 14 residues long. Between the trimmed V and J ends, which lost 6 bases and 0 bases, there was a span of 11 bases. Germline CDR1 reads SGHNT; CDR2 reads YYREEE (reference sequence). CDR3 DNA sequence: TGTGCCAGCACCCAAGCGGTGAGCACAGATACGCAGTATTTT. As protein: CASTQAVSTDTQYF.

This clonotype came up a few times. The rearrangement uses TRBV6-6 and TRBJ2-6; TRBD1 matches at 8 bases. The CDR3 is made up of 17 amino acids. Trimming removed 6 bases from V and 0 bases from J; junction bases left unmatched: 7. Per germline, CDR1 MNHNY and CDR2 SVGAGI (reference sequence). The CDR3 sequence: CASRTGTGFSGANVLTF. CDR3 DNA sequence: TGTGCCAGCAGGACCGGGACAGGTTTCTCTGGGGCCAACGTCCTGACTTTC.

This chain links TRBV6-5 with TRBJ2-7, with D perhaps matching TRBD1 (6 bases). CDR3 length: 15 amino acids. CDR1 and CDR2 from the germline V gene are MNHEY and SVGAGI. V dropped 6 bases and J dropped 3 bases, with 18 bases sitting between them. In DNA, the CDR3 is TGTGCCAGCAGCCTTCCTCTATCCAGGGGCTACGAGCAGTACGTC. The encoded protein is CASSLPLSRGYEQYV.

This chain connects TRBV12-3 or TRBV12-4 to TRBJ2-7; 7 bases agree with TRBD1. V gave up 5 bases and J gave up 3 bases; unmatched junction bases: 4. The CDR3 covers 13 residues. This CDR3 is CASSRQGNYEQYV. CDR3 in DNA: TGTGCCAGCAGTCGACAGGGAAACTACGAGCAGTACGTC.

The rearrangement links TRBV29-1 to TRBJ2-7; D is unresolved. The length of the CDR3 is 13 residues. The V gene lost 6 bases and the J gene lost 4 bases, with 16 bases spanning the gap. Looked up from germline, CDR1 is SQVTM and CDR2 is ANQGSEA. The CDR3 bases are TGCAGCGTCGCGCGGACGGATATTTACGAGCAGTACTTC. It is translated as CSVARTDIYEQYF.

The gene calls are TRBV5-1 and TRBJ2-1, with D perhaps TRBD1 (5 bases). From germline, CDR1 is SGHRS and CDR2 YFSETQ. V shed 2 bases and J shed 5 bases, with 8 bases lying between them. This CDR3 contains 13 residues. The CDR3 sequence: CASSFDRDNEQFF. Written as DNA, the CDR3 is TGCGCCAGCAGCTTTGACAGAGACAATGAGCAGTTCTTC. The full variable domain, rest sourced from reference TRBV5-1 and TRBJ2-1, is KAGVTQTPRYLIKTRGQQVTLSCSPISGHRSVSWYQQTPGQGLQFLFEYFSETQRNKGNFPGRFSGRQFSNSRSEMNVSTLELGDSALYLCASSFDRDNEQFFGPGTRLTVL.

In its sample, this clonotype was seen a few times. The V gene is TRBV6-6, the J gene TRBJ2-7; weak D call: TRBD1 (5 bases). Deletions cut 0 bases from V and 1 base from J, with 10 bases between. The CDR3 runs to 15 residues. The germline gives CDR1 MNHNY, CDR2 SVGAGI (reference sequence). CDR3 bases: TGTGCCAGCAGTTACTCATCTGGGGCTTCCTACGAGCAGTACTTC. Translated: CASSYSSGASYEQYF.

The V and J genes are TRBV20-1 and TRBJ2-2, with 8 bases aligning to TRBD2. From germline, CDR1 is DFQATT and CDR2 SNEGSKA (reference sequence). The V gene end was trimmed by 6 bases and the J gene end by 4 bases; junction bases not matched to a gene: 10. The CDR3 consists of 15 residues. The CDR3 DNA is TGCAGTGCAAATAGCGGGGACTCGCCCACCGGGGAGCTGTTTTTT. It is translated as CSANSGDSPTGELFF.

The rearrangement links TRBV7-2 to TRBJ1-2; D perhaps matches TRBD1 (5 bases). Trimming shortened V by 5 bases and J by 0 bases, and 13 bases separated the two germline ends. Germline CDR1 is SGHTA and CDR2 is FQGNSA. The CDR3 extends over 15 amino acids. The CDR3 loop is CASSPPGLANYGYTF. The DNA for the CDR3 is TGTGCCAGCAGCCCCCCAGGGCTCGCTAACTATGGCTACACCTTC.

This clonotype was detected only a few times. The CDR3 DNA reads TGTGCCAGTACCGGGACAGGGGTCACAGATACGCAGTATTTT. It yields the protein CASTGTGVTDTQYF. The chain uses TRBV19 and TRBJ2-3, with TRBD1 matching over 10 bases. CDR3 size: 14 residues. V shed 7 bases and J 2 bases; nucleotides not matched to a gene: 3. In germline, CDR1 is LNHDA, CDR2 SQIVND (reference sequence).

The sample holds one count of this clonotype. The V call is TRBV6-5, the J call TRBJ2-4; the match to TRBD1 covers 10 bases. Germline-derived CDR1 and CDR2 are MNHEY and SVGAGI. The CDR3 consists of 14 residues. Germline trimming cut 5 bases from V and 6 bases from J; bases unmatched to any gene: 4. The chain's CDR3 is CASSPGQGLNIQYF. In DNA, the CDR3 is TGTGCCAGCAGTCCGGGACAGGGGTTAAACATTCAGTACTTC.

This clonotype was seen a handful of times. The chain combines TRBV7-6 with TRBJ2-5; 8 positions match TRBD2. The CDR3 contains 15 residues. Germline V gene sequence: CDR1 SGHVS, CDR2 FNYEAQ. Losses at the gene ends were 5 bases for V and 5 bases for J; bases not matched to a gene: 10. The CDR3 spells CASSVIGGGLETQYF. The CDR3 DNA reads as TGTGCCAGCAGCGTGATCGGGGGGGGGCTTGAGACCCAGTACTTC. Full variable domain (remainder filled in from reference TRBV7-6 and TRBJ2-5): GAGVSQSPRYKVTKRGQDVALRCDPISGHVSLYWYRQALGQGPEFLTYFNYEAQQDKSGLPNDRFSAERPEGSISTLTIQRTEQRDSAMYRCASSVIGGGLETQYFGPGTRLLVL.

The chain links TRBV5-1 to TRBJ1-1, with a possible D match to TRBD1 (5 bases). The CDR3 spans 13 residues. Per germline, CDR1 SGHRS and CDR2 YFSETQ. V lost 5 bases, J lost 6 bases, and 14 bases lay in between. The CDR3 sequence is CASRGGGDAEAFF. The DNA of the CDR3 is TGCGCCAGCAGGGGGGGAGGGGACGCTGAAGCTTTCTTT.

The J gene is TRBJ2-2, the V gene TRBV11-2, with 7 bases fitting TRBD1. From germline, CDR1 is SGHAT and CDR2 FQNNGV. With 4 bases clipped from V and 1 base from J, the junction kept 6 bases outside the gene matches. The CDR3 covers 16 residues. The CDR3 loop reads CASSSGTELNTGELFF. CDR3 bases: TGTGCCAGCAGCTCAGGGACAGAATTGAACACCGGGGAGCTGTTTTTT.

This clonotype has ten or more counts. The chain uses TRBV5-1 and TRBJ2-5, with TRBD2 identical over 11 bases. The length of the CDR3 is 16 residues. CDR1 is SGHRS, CDR2 YFSETQ, per germline. V lost 5 bases to trimming and J lost 5 bases; unmatched junction nucleotides: 11. In nucleotides, the CDR3 is TGCGCCAGCAGGCCGGGGACTAGCGGCCTTGGGGAGACCCAGTACTTC. Its translation is CASRPGTSGLGETQYF. Full variable domain (remainder filled in from reference TRBV5-1 and TRBJ2-5): KAGVTQTPRYLIKTRGQQVTLSCSPISGHRSVSWYQQTPGQGLQFLFEYFSETQRNKGNFPGRFSGRQFSNSRSEMNVSTLELGDSALYLCASRPGTSGLGETQYFGPGTRLLVL.

A note on this clonotype: The junction and the germline gene differ at one end; a read error may be behind it. The gene calls are TRBV7-9 and TRBJ2-5; tentative D call: TRBD1 (5 bases). The germline gives CDR1 SEHNR, CDR2 FQNEAQ (reference sequence). This CDR3 spans 16 amino acids. The CDR3 region has the DNA TGTTCCAGCAGATCCCCACTGGGGCAGGGCGGAGAGACCCAGTACTTC. It encodes CSSRSPLGQGGETQYF. The complete variable domain, with remaining parts taken from reference TRBV7-9 and TRBJ2-5, reads DTGVSQNPRHKITKRGQNVTFRCDPISEHNRLYWYRQTLGQGPEFLTYFQNEAQLEKSRLLSDRFSAERPKGSFSTLEIQRTEQGDSAMYLCSSRSPLGQGGETQYFGPGTRLLVL.

The chain combines TRBV5-5 with TRBJ1-2; 7 bases fit TRBD1. CDR3 length: 14 residues. Germline V gene sequence: CDR1 SGHKS, CDR2 YYEKEE (reference sequence). Trimming at V came to 0 bases and at J to 8 bases, leaving 7 bases not matched to a gene. CDR3 nucleotide sequence: TGTGCCAGCAGCTTGGGGACAGGACGGTGGGGCTACACCTTC. It is translated as CASSLGTGRWGYTF.